These 4 T cell receptor beta chains came from one sample sequenced in a study of blood T cell repertoires in COVID-19. Using immunoSEQ multiplex PCR, the repertoire was profiled, and TCRdb retains in-frame clones only, with some absent. This sample has about 4,900 clones, with around 90% found just once. The sequencing sample was made of peripheral blood. These receptor sequences come from a human donor in a cohort sampled during active COVID-19.

By proportion, this clone is hyperexpanded (1% or more). V is TRBV6-5 and J is TRBJ1-1; D may be TRBD1 (5 bases). V lost 10 bases and J lost 1, with 7 bases in between. The CDR3 covers 11 residues. CDR1 is MNHEY, CDR2 SVGAGI, per germline. CDR3: CATQGNTEAFF. CDR3 bases: TGTGCCACCCAGGGGAACACTGAAGCTTTCTTT.

The V and J genes are TRBV9 and TRBJ2-1; TRBD2 matches 11 bases. Germline values: CDR1 SGDLS, CDR2 YYNGEE. The J segment lost 7 bases and the V segment lost 4 bases, leaving 7 bases of the junction unmatched. This CDR3 contains 15 residues. CDR3: CASSSHWTSGNEQFF. In DNA form, the CDR3 reads TGTGCCAGCAGCTCTCACTGGACTAGCGGGAATGAGCAGTTCTTC.

This clone was counted only a few times. V usage is TRBV5-5 and J usage is TRBJ2-5, with 8 bases lining up with TRBD1. This CDR3 has 15 residues. The V segment lost 5 bases and the J segment 1 base; nucleotides outside the gene matches: 7. Looked up from germline, CDR1 is SGHKS and CDR2 is YYEKEE (reference sequence). DNA for the CDR3: TGTGCCAGCAGTCAGGGGGCTTTGATCCAAGAGACCCAGTACTTC. Translated, it gives CASSQGALIQETQYF.

This rearrangement joins TRBV7-6 to TRBJ2-3, with 8 bases identical to TRBD2. Per germline, CDR1 SGHVS and CDR2 FNYEAQ. This CDR3 is built from 16 residues. Trimming at V came to 2 bases and at J to 2 bases, leaving 6 bases not matched to a gene. The CDR3 reads CASSLWGSGDTDTQYF. CDR3 bases: TGTGCCAGCAGCTTATGGGGTAGCGGGGACACAGATACGCAGTATTTT.